This T cell receptor beta chain appears in the sequencing data of a study of cytomegalovirus exposure and HLA in healthy donors. Overall study results and limits: There was a cluster of highly shared sequence variants that was likely a sequencing artifact.

The length of the CDR3 is 14 residues. CDR1 and CDR2 from the germline V gene are SEHNR and FQNEAQ (reference sequence). Trimming removed 5 bases from V and 3 bases from J; junction bases left unmatched: 5. This clone was seen a handful of times. Its target is unknown. Vbeta (60) and Jbeta (13) primers were used in the PCR. The data were produced by immunoSEQ multiplex PCR, yet TCRdb's version contains in-frame clones alone and is incomplete. The sample has 200,000 to 250,000 clones, over 65% seen once. The V call is TRBV7-9, the J call TRBJ2-3; 7 nucleotides line up with TRBD1. Sequenced sample: PBMCs. The TCR originated in a human donor in good health. In DNA, the CDR3 is TGTGCCAGCAGCCCCCCACAGGGGACAGATACGCAGTATTTT. It specifies CASSPPQGTDTQYF.